This is a list of T cell receptor beta chains from one sample in a study of T-cell memory formation after mild COVID-19. Each CDR3 protein is one row after TCRdb ran MiXCR on the 5' RACE reads. The sample records about 620,000 distinct CDR3 sequences, roughly 18% being singletons. Sequencing input: PBMCs or a T cell subset sorted from them (not recorded which). These receptors came from an adult woman who had mild COVID-19 (a few samples of this study predate the infection). Cell type and time point are not known. Each CDR3 is given with its conserved first and last residue. D genes are given only for firm matches. Where a row states a size, it is once, few, many or the class of an expanded clone; other rows omit it.

TGTGCCAGCAGCTTCACCCGCACAGATACGCAGTATTTT | CASSFTRTDTQYF | TRBV11-3 | . | TRBJ2-3 | .
TGTGCCAGCAGCCCAGGGTTGTACGGTCAGCCCCAGCATTTT | CASSPGLYGQPQHF | TRBV7-6 | many | TRBJ1-5 | .
TGCAGCGTAGTACAGGGAGCCGTCACAGATACGCAGTATTTT | CSVVQGAVTDTQYF | TRBV29-1 | . | TRBJ2-3 | .
TGTGCCACCAGTGGGAAGGGAATCAGGTTCTTC | CATSGKGIRFF | TRBV24-1 | many | TRBJ2-1 | .
TGCGCCAGCAGCCAAGTTTACGCCTACGAGCAGTACTTC | CASSQVYAYEQYF | TRBV4-1 | few | TRBJ2-7 | .
TGTGCCACCCGACAGGGGGCCCTCGATACCGATGAGCAGTTCTTC | CATRQGALDTDEQFF | TRBV19 | few | TRBJ2-1 | TRBD1
TGTGCCAGCAGTTTAGCTGCCCTGGGGCAGTACTTC | CASSLAALGQYF | TRBV12-3/TRBV12-4 | . | TRBJ2-7 | .
TGTGCCAGCAGCCACCGGGGCGAAGCGGTCGGGCAGTATTTT | CASSHRGEAVGQYF | TRBV9 | few | TRBJ2-3 | .
TGTGCCAGCAGTTACTCGGTGGGAGGGCCGATGAATGAGCAGTTCTTC | CASSYSVGGPMNEQFF | TRBV6-5 | few | TRBJ2-1 | TRBD2
TGCAGCGGAGAGGGACAGTGGAACACTGAAGCTTTCTTT | CSGEGQWNTEAFF | TRBV29-1 | . | TRBJ1-1 | TRBD1
TGTGCCAGCAGTGAGAGTCAGCCCCAGCATTTT | CASSESQPQHF | TRBV2 | many | TRBJ1-5 | .
TGCGCCAGCAGCTTGAGACCCCAGGACGGGAACACTGAAGCTTTCTTT | CASSLRPQDGNTEAFF | TRBV5-1 | . | TRBJ1-1 | .
TGTGCCTGGAGTGTGTGGGCGGGGGGCAGCACAGATACGCAGTATTTT | CAWSVWAGGSTDTQYF | TRBV30 | few | TRBJ2-3 | TRBD2
TGTGCCAGCAGTCGGGACAGAAGAGATACGCAGTATTTT | CASSRDRRDTQYF | TRBV12-3/TRBV12-4 | . | TRBJ2-3 | TRBD1
TGTGCCAGCAGCGGACTGGGGAAAACTGGCTACACCTTC | CASSGLGKTGYTF | TRBV7-9 | . | TRBJ1-2 | .
TGTGCCAGCAGCCCGCTTTCCCGGGACTCCACTTGGGAGACCCAGTACTTC | CASSPLSRDSTWETQYF | TRBV7-8 | few | TRBJ2-5 | .